Listed here are 5 T cell receptor beta chains from one sample, sequenced in a study of tumor-infiltrating lymphocytes in primary liver carcinoma. Each 20-30 mg portion of unsorted bulk tissue served as the source for co-extraction of RNA and DNA. From roughly 0.5 ug total RNA, TCR beta cDNA was generated with a primer in the constant region. The TCR beta library was amplified through three nested multiplex PCR rounds in a modified ARM-PCR procedure. A C-beta reverse primer and TRBV1-TRBV30 forward primers served in each of the first two PCR rounds, at 9 to 10 cycles apiece. From the multiplex PCR reads, TCRdb called clonotypes with MiXCR, one entry per CDR3 protein. The sample contains some 110,000 distinct CDR3 sequences, approximately 78% of which appear only once. Input material: liver tumor tissue from sampling region 3. Subset here: tumor region T3, left-lateral pole. The receptors come from a man aged 35 to 55 with primary liver carcinoma and hepatitis B virus infection.

The rearrangement uses TRBV4-3 and TRBJ1-6, with TRBD1 as a possible D gene (5 bases). CDR1 and CDR2 from the germline V gene are LGHNA and YSLEER. The CDR3 has 16 residues. Trimming removed 5 bases from V and 16 bases from J, with 27 bases in between. This CDR3 reads CASSSWDWGRNLPLHF. The CDR3 bases are TGCGCCAGCAGCTCCTGGGACTGGGGAAGGAATTTACCACTCCACTTT.

Worth noting for this clonotype: A single base separates this from a much larger clone, so it may be a read error. The chain carries TRBV24-1 and TRBJ2-3; D unresolved. The CDR3 is 14 residues long. Germline CDR1 reads KGHDR; CDR2 reads SFDVKD. Trimming took 2 bases from V and 6 from J, leaving 11 bases between them. The CDR3 nucleotides read TGTGCCACCAGTGATTCCCCGAGCCGTGATACGCAGTATTTT. It yields the protein CATSDSPSRDTQYF.

This clonotype was counted a single time. The chain joins TRBV4-1 to TRBJ2-7; D may be TRBD1 (6 bases). The CDR3 spans 15 residues. Trimming took 10 bases from V and 7 from J, leaving 26 bases between them. Germline-derived CDR1 and CDR2 are MGHRA and YSYEKL. The CDR3 sequence is CAIRRGFQQGNEQYF. The CDR3 region has the DNA TGCGCCATCAGACGAGGATTCCAACAGGGAAATGAGCAGTACTTC.

Note on this clonotype: A junction end diverges from the germline sequence, so it may reflect a read error. The genes are TRBV5-6 and TRBJ2-2; tentatively, D is TRBD1 (6 bases). Germline CDR1 is SGHDT and CDR2 is YYEEEE. The CDR3 has 13 residues. The CDR3 spells CANSLWDTGELFF. The CDR3 DNA reads as TGTGCCAACAGCTTGTGGGACACCGGGGAGCTGTTTTTC.

Comment on this clonotype: Sequence at one end of the junction differs from germline and may be a read error. The chain employs TRBV4-3 and TRBJ2-5, with 7 positions matching TRBD2. The CDR3 sequence is 15 residues long. Germline lookup yields CDR1 LGHNA and CDR2 YSLEER. The CDR3 DNA reads as TGCGCCAGCAGTCAATATCTAGCGGAGGAAGAGACCCAGTGCTTC. As protein: CASSQYLAEEETQCF.